This entry lists 9 T cell receptor beta chains sequenced from one sample in a study of T cells in Graves' hyperthyroidism and ophthalmopathy. TCR beta CDR3 sequences were amplified from RNA transcripts. Using the HTBI primer set, a first-round RT-PCR was run on the TCR CDR3. From the multiplex PCR reads, TCRdb called clonotypes with MiXCR, one entry per CDR3 protein. Counted here are around 620,000 distinct CDR3 sequences, more than 13% occurring once; the ten biggest clones make up roughly 7%. The sample comprised blood. The receptors derive from a woman aged 18-29 years with Graves' ophthalmopathy.

There are many counts of this clonotype. The rearrangement uses TRBV6-2 or TRBV6-3 and TRBJ1-5; D is unresolved. CDR1 is MNHEY and CDR2 is SVGEGT in the germline V gene. The length of the CDR3 is 15 residues. Trimming cost V 0 bases and J 0 bases, with 6 bases left between them. CDR3 nucleotide sequence: TGTGCCAGCAGTTACTCGGGAACTAGCAATCAGCCCCAGCATTTT. Amino acid sequence: CASSYSGTSNQPQHF.

The V gene is TRBV7-9, the J gene TRBJ2-1, with a possible D match to TRBD1 (5 bases). Germline V lookup: CDR1 SEHNR, CDR2 FQNEAQ (reference sequence). This CDR3 has 15 residues. Trimming took 5 bases from V and 7 from J, leaving 18 bases between them. CDR3 sequence: CASSRPDPRVNEQFF. CDR3 DNA sequence: TGTGCCAGCAGCCGACCCGATCCCAGGGTGAATGAGCAGTTCTTC.

In this sample, this clonotype turned up a few times. V gene TRBV7-9 combines with J gene TRBJ2-2, with a possible D match to TRBD1 (6 bases). The CDR3 length is 16 residues. Germline V lookup: CDR1 SEHNR, CDR2 FQNEAQ (reference sequence). V was pared by 5 bases and J by 1 base, with 14 bases between. The CDR3 bases are TGTGCCAGCAGCAAGACAGGACAGTTGAACACCGGGGAGCTGTTTTTT. It is translated as CASSKTGQLNTGELFF.

This clonotype has ten or more counts. This rearrangement joins TRBV12-3 or TRBV12-4 to TRBJ2-3; D is unclear. The CDR3 sequence is 15 residues long. V was clipped by 4 bases and J by 6 bases, with 17 bases between them. This CDR3 reads CASSSFSSLPDTQYF. The DNA for the CDR3 is TGTGCCAGCAGTTCGTTCTCGTCCCTCCCGGATACGCAGTATTTT.

This clonotype was seen a single time. The rearrangement links TRBV6-1 to TRBJ1-6, with no clear D. V was trimmed by 4 bases and J by 3 bases, leaving 7 bases between them. The CDR3 covers 14 residues. The germline V gene encodes CDR1 MNHNS and CDR2 SASEGT. CDR3: CASSAEFYNSPLHF. In DNA, the CDR3 is TGTGCCAGCAGTGCCGAGTTCTATAATTCACCCCTCCACTTT.

This clonotype was counted at least ten times. The rearrangement links TRBV28 to TRBJ1-1, with TRBD1 identical over 8 bases. This CDR3 comprises 15 residues. After removal of 3 bases from V and 4 bases from J, the junction contained 7 bases not matched to a gene. Germline CDR1 is MDHEN and CDR2 is SYDVKM. In DNA, the CDR3 is TGTGCCAGCAGTTTTCAGGGGGCGGATGGCACTGAAGCTTTCTTT. Amino acid sequence: CASSFQGADGTEAFF.

This clonotype was detected many times. In DNA form, the CDR3 reads TGCGCCAGCAGCTTCAGGGGGGTGAGCTCCTACAATGAGCAGTTCTTC. This sequence encodes CASSFRGVSSYNEQFF. The V and J genes are TRBV5-1 and TRBJ2-1; weak D call: TRBD1 (7 bases). Germline V gene lookup returns CDR1 SGHRS and CDR2 YFSETQ. Trimming stripped 2 bases from V and 0 bases from J, with 12 bases between. The CDR3 is made up of 16 amino acids.

The rearrangement joins TRBV9 to TRBJ1-3, with D perhaps matching TRBD1 (5 bases). The CDR3 covers 15 residues. CDR1 is SGDLS, CDR2 YYNGEE, per germline. V gave up 6 bases and J gave up 1 base, with 14 bases separating them. This CDR3 reads CASTPSGRSGNTIYF. Written as DNA, the CDR3 is TGTGCCAGCACCCCGTCGGGACGGTCTGGAAACACCATATATTTT.

This clonotype was seen repeatedly, ten times or more. This chain uses TRBV5-1 with TRBJ2-2, with D maybe TRBD1 (6 bases). The V gene's germline CDR1 is SGHRS and CDR2 YFSETQ. The CDR3 sequence is 14 residues long. Trimming removed 0 bases from V and 6 bases from J, with 9 bases in between. Here the CDR3 reads CASSLGRGPGELFF. As DNA, the CDR3 is TGCGCCAGCAGCTTGGGCAGGGGACCCGGGGAGCTGTTTTTT.